This T cell receptor (beta chain) was captured by sequencing in a study of blood T cell repertoires in COVID-19 (dated by TCRdb to the early 2020s). In the study overall: Collaborator samples came from the United States, Italy and Spain and covered acute and convalescent phases of COVID-19. Where HLA class I and class II types were available, the types were taken from metadata supplied by the sample provider, not from assay-based typing. The repertoires were released in a freely available public database meant as a resource for research on the immune response to SARS-CoV-2. The prospective study material was composed of cDNA or gDNA derived from T cells, B-cell-depleted T cells, or PBMCs. Subjects who had been exposed to COVID-19, were actively infected with it, or had recovered from it provided the deeply sampled blood TCRbeta repertoires that made up the dataset. Samples came from the ongoing ImmuneRACE study (first 160 participants) plus 1,254 subjects from 6 global collaborators. Nearly every sample came with metadata listing a de-identified subject ID, COVID-19 status, age in years and sex.

This clone was found once. The antigen this receptor binds is unknown. Within one base of it there is no much larger clone, and no base qualities were kept. TCRbeta CDR3 regions were amplified from genomic DNA by means of the immunoSEQ Assay, a bias-controlled multiplex PCR. In the authors' own workflow: Within the assay, amplification of reference gene primers was used to estimate how many nucleated cells each sample contained. To quantify the absolute abundance of each unique TCRbeta CDR3 rearrangement, sequence reads were collapsed and filtered. For each sample, productive Simpson clonality was calculated as the square root of Simpson's diversity index over productive rearrangements. TCRdb retrieved this table from immuneACCESS and kept in-frame rearrangements only. Not all clones are present; in checked studies, unresolved V genes account for under half, and no reason is known for the remainder. The V and J calls and clone size are taken from that table; D and trimming were inferred from the DNA. Across this sample there are 250,000 to 350,000 clones, with 88% seen only once. The leading ten clones occupy approximately 4% of the sample.

The collaborating institutions used their own protocols to collect whole blood in K2EDTA tubes. Collaborator samples were shipped for TCRbeta analysis as frozen whole blood, isolated PBMCs, or DNA extracted from either sample type. V sheds 0 bases and J sheds 1 base, leaving 7 bases between their ends. Sequences SGHDT (CDR1) and YYEEEE (CDR2) are obtained from the germline V gene. Measured from the cysteine to the phenylalanine, the CDR3 is 15 residues long. Of the read, only the CDR3 DNA is kept; its 45 bases are in frame from base 1. Beyond this particular receptor, the publication reports: The amount of clinical and demographic metadata varied by source and participant and was provided uncurated.

The sequenced sample consisted of peripheral blood. The TCR comes from a woman between 45 and 60 years old with active or convalescent COVID-19. The rearrangement joined TRBV5-6 to TRBJ2-2, with a tentative D gene TRBD1 over 5 matching bases. The bases read TGTGCCAGCAGCTTGGTTGACAGGAACACCGGGGAGCTGTTTTTT. This is translated as CASSLVDRNTGELFF.